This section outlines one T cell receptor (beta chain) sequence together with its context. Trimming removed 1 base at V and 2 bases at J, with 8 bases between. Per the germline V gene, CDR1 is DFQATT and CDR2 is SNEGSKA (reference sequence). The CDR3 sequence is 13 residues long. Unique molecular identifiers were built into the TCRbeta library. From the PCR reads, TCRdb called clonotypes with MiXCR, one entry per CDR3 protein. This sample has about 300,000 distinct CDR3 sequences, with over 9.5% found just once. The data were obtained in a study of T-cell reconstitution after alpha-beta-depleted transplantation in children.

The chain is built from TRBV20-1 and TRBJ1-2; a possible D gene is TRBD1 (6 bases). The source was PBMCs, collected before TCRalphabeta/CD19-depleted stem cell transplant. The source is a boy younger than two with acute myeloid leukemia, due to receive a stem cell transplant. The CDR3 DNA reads TGCAGTGCTAGAGGAGGGGGAAACTATGGCTACACCTTC. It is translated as CSARGGGNYGYTF.